One and the same sample provided the 8 T cell receptor beta chains below, sequenced in a study of T cell responses to AZD1222 COVID-19 vaccine. Sequencing used immunoSEQ multiplex PCR; TCRdb keeps in-frame clones, though not all of them. The sample shows about 260,000 clones, approximately 93% of them seen only once. The specimen was peripheral blood, collected on day 0 of AZD1222 vaccination. The receptors shown here come from an adult in good health.

The chain carries TRBV6-2 or TRBV6-3 and TRBJ2-3, with D uncertain. Germline-derived CDR1 and CDR2 are MNHEY and SVGEGT. The CDR3 contains 13 residues. The germline V and J ends were trimmed by 0 bases and 5 bases, with 6 bases remaining between them. The CDR3: CASSYSMRDTQYF. CDR3 nucleotides: TGTGCCAGCAGTTACTCGATGCGAGATACGCAGTATTTT.

The chain combines TRBV12-3 or TRBV12-4 with TRBJ1-2; no clear D gene. The CDR3 contains 12 residues. V was pared by 3 bases and J by 3 bases, with 5 bases between. The CDR3 sequence: CASSFGYYGYTF. Here the CDR3 DNA reads TGTGCCAGCAGTTTTGGGTACTATGGCTACACCTTC.

Notes on this clone: Other nucleotide sequences from this sample produce the same CDR3. V and J are TRBV2 and TRBJ1-5, with D perhaps TRBD1 (6 bases). Trimming took off 6 bases at V and 0 bases at J, with 9 bases between the two ends. Germline CDR1 reads SNHLY; CDR2 reads FYNNEI. There are 14 residues in the CDR3. CDR3 residues: CASSRQVSNQPQHF. The CDR3 DNA sequence: TGTGCCAGCAGCCGACAGGTTAGCAATCAGCCCCAGCATTTT. The variable domain in full, completed from reference TRBV2 and TRBJ1-5, reads EPEVTQTPSHQVTQMGQEVILRCVPISNHLYFYWYRQILGQKVEFLVSFYNNEISEKSEIFDDQFSVERPDGSNFTLKIRSTKLEDSAMYFCASSRQVSNQPQHFGDGTRLSIL.

The gene calls are TRBV9 and TRBJ2-1; D remains ambiguous. This CDR3 region has 14 residues. V gave up 4 bases and J gave up 1 base, with 9 bases separating them. Germline V gene sequence: CDR1 SGDLS, CDR2 YYNGEE. CDR3 sequence (DNA): TGTGCCAGCAGCCCAGGTGGGTCCTACAATGAGCAGTTCTTC. Translation gives CASSPGGSYNEQFF. Drawing the rest from reference TRBV9 and TRBJ2-1, the complete variable domain is DSGVTQTPKHLITATGQRVTLRCSPRSGDLSVYWYQQSLDQGLQFLIQYYNGEERAKGNILERFSAQQFPDLHSELNLSSLELGDSALYFCASSPGGSYNEQFFGPGTRLTVL.

This clone has a single count. The chain carries TRBV7-3 and TRBJ2-7, with a possible D match to TRBD2 (6 bases). CDR1 is SGHTA and CDR2 is FQGTGA in the germline V gene. V shed 5 bases and J shed 1 base, with 15 bases lying between them. The CDR3 sequence is 15 residues long. The CDR3 coding sequence is TGTGCCAGCAGCCCTACTAGCAGCGCGTCCTACGAGCAGTACTTC. Its translation is CASSPTSSASYEQYF.

The V and J genes are TRBV19 and TRBJ2-7, with 9 bases aligning to TRBD1. This CDR3 is 13 amino acids long. After removal of 10 bases from V and 5 bases from J, the junction contained 9 bases not matched to a gene. CDR1 is LNHDA and CDR2 is SQIVND in the germline V gene (reference sequence). The CDR3 loop reads CATRDRERDEQYF. The CDR3 DNA sequence: TGTGCCACCCGGGACAGGGAAAGAGACGAGCAGTACTTC. The full variable domain, its missing parts supplied by reference TRBV19 and TRBJ2-7, is DGGITQSPKYLFRKEGQNVTLSCEQNLNHDAMYWYRQDPGQGLRLIYYSQIVNDFQKGDIAEGYSVSREKKESFPLTVTSAQKNPTAFYLCATRDRERDEQYFGPGTRLTVT.

This sequence joins TRBV6-5 and TRBJ2-1; 7 bases are shared with TRBD2. CDR1 MNHEY and CDR2 SVGAGI come from the germline V gene. The V gene end was trimmed by 7 bases and the J gene end by 9 bases; junction bases not matched to a gene: 12. This CDR3 region has 14 residues. The CDR3 sequence is CASTWPSGMSEQFF. The CDR3 DNA reads as TGTGCCAGCACCTGGCCTAGCGGTATGAGTGAGCAGTTCTTC.

The chain couples TRBV3-1 (or the pseudogene TRBV3-2) to TRBJ1-2; D is unclear. The CDR3 is made up of 13 amino acids. Germline V gives CDR1 LGHDT, CDR2 YNNKEL (reference sequence). V lost 0 bases, J lost 6 bases, and 8 bases lay in between. DNA of the CDR3: TGTGCCAGCAGCCAAGATATGTCCAATGGCTACACCTTC. Its protein is CASSQDMSNGYTF.